This T cell receptor (beta chain) stems from a study of T cell responses to AZD1222 COVID-19 vaccine. Some second doses came at about 4 weeks and others at about 12 weeks; these were pooled. Study observations and caveats: Donors in the cohort were predominantly white British and more often female, and clonal diversity was possibly underestimated. A reported finding is that nearly half of spike-specific TCRs target unmutated variant regions. No repertoire was sampled before or during the peak T cell response, only after it.

This clone was picked up a small number of times. What it binds is unknown. Method: immunoSEQ multiplex PCR; TCRdb's copy keeps in-frame clones and lacks some. The sample includes about 120,000 clones, roughly 86% of them seen just once. Germline V lookup: CDR1 ENHRY, CDR2 SYGVKD. The CDR3 covers 17 residues. V lost 2 bases and J lost 0, with 17 bases in between. The receptor was isolated from an adult who received the AZD1222 COVID-19 vaccine. V usage is TRBV10-3 and J usage is TRBJ2-7; either TRBD1 or TRBD2 may fit D (6 bases each). The specimen was peripheral blood, collected 28 days after the second AZD1222 dose. The CDR3 nucleotides are TGTGCCATCAGTGAGCCCGGGGGCGGGCGGACCTCCTACGAGCAGTACTTC. Translating it yields CAISEPGGGRTSYEQYF.